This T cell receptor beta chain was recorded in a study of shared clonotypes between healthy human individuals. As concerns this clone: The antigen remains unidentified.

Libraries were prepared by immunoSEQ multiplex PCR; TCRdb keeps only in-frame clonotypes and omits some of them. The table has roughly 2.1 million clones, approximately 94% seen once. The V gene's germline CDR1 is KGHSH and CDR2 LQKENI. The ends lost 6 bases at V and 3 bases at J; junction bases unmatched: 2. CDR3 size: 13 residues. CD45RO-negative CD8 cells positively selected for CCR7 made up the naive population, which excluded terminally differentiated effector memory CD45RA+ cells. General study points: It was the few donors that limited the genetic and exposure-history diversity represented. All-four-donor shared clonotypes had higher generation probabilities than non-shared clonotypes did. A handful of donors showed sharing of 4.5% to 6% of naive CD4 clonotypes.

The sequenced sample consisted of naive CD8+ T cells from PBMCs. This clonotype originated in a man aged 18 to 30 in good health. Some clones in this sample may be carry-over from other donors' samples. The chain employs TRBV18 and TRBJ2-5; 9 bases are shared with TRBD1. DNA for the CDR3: TGTGCCAGCTCCCGGGACAGGGAAGAGACCCAGTACTTC. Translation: CASSRDREETQYF.